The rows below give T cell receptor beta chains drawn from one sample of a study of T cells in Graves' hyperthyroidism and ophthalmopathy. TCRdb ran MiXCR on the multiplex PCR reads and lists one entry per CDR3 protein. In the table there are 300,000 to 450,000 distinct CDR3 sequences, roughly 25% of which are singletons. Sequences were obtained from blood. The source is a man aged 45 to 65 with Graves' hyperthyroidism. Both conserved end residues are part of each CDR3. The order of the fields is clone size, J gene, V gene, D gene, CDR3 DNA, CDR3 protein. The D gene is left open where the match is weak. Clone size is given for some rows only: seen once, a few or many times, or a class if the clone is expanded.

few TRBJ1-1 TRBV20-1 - TGCAGTATCTCAGGGGCAGAAGCTTTCTTT CSISGAEAFF
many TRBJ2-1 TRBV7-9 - TGTGCCAGCAGCCCCATCCTAGGAGGTAATGAGCAGTTCTTC CASSPILGGNEQFF
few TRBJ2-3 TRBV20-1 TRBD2 TGCAGTGCTAGAGATCCCGGACTAGCGGGAGAGGATACGCAGTATTTT CSARDPGLAGEDTQYF
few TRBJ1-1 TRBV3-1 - TGTGCCAGCAGCCCGAGCCAGGTTACGGTTGAAGCTTTCTTT CASSPSQVTVEAFF
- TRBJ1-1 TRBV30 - TGTGCCTGGGCAGAGTCGACTGAAGCTTTCTTT CAWAESTEAFF
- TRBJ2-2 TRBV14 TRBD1 TGTGCCAGCAGCCGGGACAGGGGAGTCGGCGGGGAGCTGTTTTTT CASSRDRGVGGELFF
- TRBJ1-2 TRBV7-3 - TGTGCCAGCCGACATTCCCGTAGAGGGGAAGGCTACACCTTC CASRHSRRGEGYTF
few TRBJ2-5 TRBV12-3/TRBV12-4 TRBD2 TGTGCCAGCAGTTTAGAGATCGGAGCGGGAGCTAGAGAGACCCAGTACTTC CASSLEIGAGARETQYF
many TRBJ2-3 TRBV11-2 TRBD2 TGTGCCAGCAGCCAACTAGCGGGAGTTCTAGATACGCAGTATTTT CASSQLAGVLDTQYF
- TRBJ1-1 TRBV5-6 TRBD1 TGTGCCAGCAGCTTGACAGGGGCATCTGAAGCTTTCTTT CASSLTGASEAFF
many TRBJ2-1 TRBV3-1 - TGTGCCAGCAGCCCGGACCACCAACCCTACAATGAGCAGTTCTTC CASSPDHQPYNEQFF
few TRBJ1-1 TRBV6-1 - TGTGCCAGCATGGACAATGAAGCTTTCTTT CASMDNEAFF
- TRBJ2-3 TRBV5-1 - TGCGCCAGCAGCTTGTGGAGGCCCAGCACAGATACGCAGTATTTT CASSLWRPSTDTQYF
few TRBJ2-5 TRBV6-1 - TGTGCCAGCCAAACAGGGCCAGAGACCCAGTACTTC CASQTGPETQYF
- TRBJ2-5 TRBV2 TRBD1 TGTGCCAAGACCACAGGGGACCAAGAGACCCAGTACTTC CAKTTGDQETQYF
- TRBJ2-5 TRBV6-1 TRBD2 TGTGCCAGCAGTGAACGGGACGGGAGGGGAGAGACCCAGTACTTC CASSERDGRGETQYF
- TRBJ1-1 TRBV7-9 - TGTGCCAGCAGCTTTGACGGAGGGAGGAACACTGAAGCTTTCTTT CASSFDGGRNTEAFF
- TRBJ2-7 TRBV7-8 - TGTGCCAGCAGCCAAGAGAGGAGTCCTATCTACGAGCAGTACTTC CASSQERSPIYEQYF
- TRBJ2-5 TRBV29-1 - TGCAGCGTTGAGGAACTACAGGGCCGGACCCAGTACTTC CSVEELQGRTQYF
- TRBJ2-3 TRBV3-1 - TGTGCCAGCAGCCGATGGGACAACACAGATACGCAGTATTTT CASSRWDNTDTQYF
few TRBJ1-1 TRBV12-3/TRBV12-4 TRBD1 TGTGCCAGCAGTTTATTCGTCGGGACAGGGGGCACTGAAGCTTTCTTT CASSLFVGTGGTEAFF
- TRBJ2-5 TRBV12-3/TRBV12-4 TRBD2 TGTGCCAGCAGTTTAGATCTAGCGGGAGGTGGTGGGACCCAGTACTTC CASSLDLAGGGGTQYF
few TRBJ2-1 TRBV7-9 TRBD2 TGTGCCAGCAGCGCCATCCTAGCGGGAGGGGATGAGCAGTTCTTC CASSAILAGGDEQFF
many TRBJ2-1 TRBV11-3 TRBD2 TGTGCCAGCAGCCCGATGACTAGCCGTAATGAGCAGTTCTTC CASSPMTSRNEQFF
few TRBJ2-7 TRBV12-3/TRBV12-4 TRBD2 TGTGCCAGCAGTCGCGCAACTGGGACTAGCGGTTCCTACGAGCAGTACTTC CASSRATGTSGSYEQYF
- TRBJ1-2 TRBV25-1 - TGTGCCAGCAGTGAATTCAGGGGCCCAGCTAACTATGGCTACACCTTC CASSEFRGPANYGYTF
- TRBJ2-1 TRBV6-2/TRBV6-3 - TGTGCCAGCAGTTACCTGACAGATCAAAGCTCCTACAATGAGCAGTTCTTC CASSYLTDQSSYNEQFF
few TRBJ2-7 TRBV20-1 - TGCAGTGCTAGTGGCGGGGACAGAGCCTACGAGCAGTACTTC CSASGGDRAYEQYF
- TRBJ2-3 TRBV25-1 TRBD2 TGTGCCAGCAGTGAATTCACCCCAGGGAGGGTGACAGATACGCAGTATTTT CASSEFTPGRVTDTQYF
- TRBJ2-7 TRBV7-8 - TGTGCCAGCAGTGGGCCGCGGGGCGAGCAGTACTTC CASSGPRGEQYF
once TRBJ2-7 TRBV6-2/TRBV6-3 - TGTGCCCTTGGACGTCACGAGCAGTACTTC CALGRHEQYF
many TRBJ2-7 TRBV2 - TGTGCCAGCACCCCCGAGGGACACGAGCAGTACTTC CASTPEGHEQYF
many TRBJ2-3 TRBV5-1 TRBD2 TGCGCCAGCAGCGCGGGACTAGCGGGAGCGGTTGATACGCAGTATTTT CASSAGLAGAVDTQYF
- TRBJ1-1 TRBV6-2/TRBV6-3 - TGTGCCAGCAGGCCGCTCATGAACACTGAAGCTTTCTTT CASRPLMNTEAFF
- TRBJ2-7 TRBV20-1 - TGCAGTGCTACCAGGGGTGACAACGAGCAGTACTTC CSATRGDNEQYF
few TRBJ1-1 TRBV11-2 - TGTGCCAGCAGCCGGGTGGGAATGAACACTGAAGCTTTCTTT CASSRVGMNTEAFF
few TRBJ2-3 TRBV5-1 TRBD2 TGCGCCAGCAGCCGTCGACCCGGGACTAGCGCTAGCACAGATACGCAGTATTTT CASSRRPGTSASTDTQYF
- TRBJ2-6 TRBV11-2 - TGTGCCAGCAGCTTAGCCAGGGTAAACAACGTCCTGACTTTC CASSLARVNNVLTF
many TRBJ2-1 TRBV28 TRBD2 TGTGCCAGCAGTTTAGTTACTAGCGGGAGACTAGTTTCCAATGAGCAGTTCTTC CASSLVTSGRLVSNEQFF
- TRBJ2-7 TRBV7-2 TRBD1 TGTGCCAGCAGCCCCCCGGGACAGGTCTACGAGCAGTACTTC CASSPPGQVYEQYF
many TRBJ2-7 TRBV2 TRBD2 TGTGCCAGCAGCCCCGGGACTAGCGGATTCATCTACGAGCAGTACTTC CASSPGTSGFIYEQYF
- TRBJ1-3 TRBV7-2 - TGTGCCAGCAGCTTAGCCGGGGGTAACACCATATATTTT CASSLAGGNTIYF
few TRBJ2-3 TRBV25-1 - TGTGCCAGCAGAGGGGACATTGGTTTCAACACAGATACGCAGTATTTT CASRGDIGFNTDTQYF
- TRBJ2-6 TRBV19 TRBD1 TGTGCCAGTAGTTCCTGGACAGGGCGTAGGTCTGGGGCCAACGTCCTGACTTTC CASSSWTGRRSGANVLTF